This T cell receptor beta chain is from a study of cytomegalovirus exposure and HLA in healthy donors. Study-level findings and limits: Sequence variants that were highly shared formed a cluster that was likely a sequencing artifact. In a later analysis, compared with equally common non-associated chains, HLA-associated beta chains were more expanded. Some V segments (TRBV6-2 and TRBV6-3 among them) were excluded as indistinguishable.

Germline trimming cut 0 bases from V and 4 bases from J; bases unmatched to any gene: 8. CDR3 length: 17 amino acids. Germline CDR1 SGHNT, CDR2 YYREEE (reference sequence). As to this clone: No antigen is known for it.

PCR amplification relied on 60 Vbeta primers (plus 13 Jbeta primers). Generated by immunoSEQ multiplex PCR, the TCRdb table keeps only in-frame clones and is missing some. In the table there are almost 200,000 clones, roughly 80% of which are singletons. V is TRBV5-4 and J is TRBJ2-1; the match to TRBD2 covers 9 bases. The sequence came from a male donor in good health and CMV-seropositive. Material for sequencing was PBMCs. CDR3 loop: CASSLAVLAGYYNEQFF. CDR3 nucleotide sequence: TGTGCCAGCAGCTTGGCCGTTCTAGCGGGGTATTACAATGAGCAGTTCTTC. Supplemented by reference TRBV5-4 and TRBJ2-1, the full variable domain reads ETGVTQSPTHLIKTRGQQVTLRCSSQSGHNTVSWYQQALGQGPQFIFQYYREEENGRGNFPPRFSGLQFPNYSSELNVNALELDDSALYLCASSLAVLAGYYNEQFFGPGTRLTVL.